These 27 T cell receptor beta chains originate from one sample sequenced in a study of identical twins. TCRdb called the 5' RACE reads again in MiXCR, with one record for every CDR3 protein. The profile covers some 710,000 distinct CDR3 sequences, with 5.5% to 6.5% appearing a single time and 1.5% to 2% taken by the ten largest. Material for sequencing was naive T cells sorted from blood. The receptor source for this set is a man between 18 and 29 years old in good health.

This chain joins TRBV7-6 and TRBJ2-5, with TRBD1 matching over 7 bases. The CDR3 totals 13 residues. From germline, CDR1 is SGHVS and CDR2 FNYEAQ. With 5 bases clipped from V and 5 bases from J, the junction kept 5 bases outside the gene matches. CDR3 nucleotide sequence: TGTGCCAGCAGCCGGGGACAGTGGGAGACCCAGTACTTC. This translates into CASSRGQWETQYF.

This clonotype was found a few times. Here the CDR3 reads CASSVQFEGKPTDTQYF. In nucleotides, the CDR3 is TGTGCCAGCAGCGTCCAGTTCGAAGGGAAACCCACAGATACGCAGTATTTT. J is TRBJ2-3 and V is TRBV7-9; no definite D call. Germline V gene data show CDR1 as SEHNR and CDR2 as FQNEAQ (reference sequence). This CDR3 is 17 amino acids long. Trimming cost V 5 bases and J 2 bases, with 20 bases left between them.

This clonotype appeared a few times. This chain joins TRBV11-1 and TRBJ2-1, with 10 bases fitting TRBD2. The CDR3 has 18 residues. CDR1 is SGHAT and CDR2 is FQDESV in the germline V gene (reference sequence). V trimming: 2 bases; J trimming: 2 bases; junction bases outside the gene matches: 9. CDR3 in amino acids: CASSLIVSSGSTYNEQFF. CDR3 nucleotide sequence: TGTGCCAGCAGCTTAATCGTTTCTAGCGGGAGTACCTACAATGAGCAGTTCTTC.

The table lists this clonotype with a few counts. The chain couples TRBV3-1 to TRBJ2-1; 8 positions agree with TRBD2. Germline values: CDR1 LGHDT, CDR2 YNNKEL (reference sequence). After removal of 4 bases from V and 7 bases from J, the junction contained 12 bases not matched to a gene. The CDR3 contains 16 residues. CDR3 sequence: CASSPGLASLGNEQFF. The CDR3 coding sequence is TGTGCCAGCAGCCCCGGACTAGCCTCCTTAGGGAATGAGCAGTTCTTC.

The V call is TRBV5-1, the J call TRBJ2-2, with 8 positions matching TRBD2. The germline V gene encodes CDR1 SGHRS and CDR2 YFSETQ. With 5 bases clipped from V and 3 bases from J, the junction kept 6 bases outside the gene matches. This CDR3 region has 15 residues. Here the CDR3 DNA reads TGCGCCAGCAGAAAAGCGGGAGTGGACACCGGGGAGCTGTTTTTT. Protein: CASRKAGVDTGELFF.

There are a few counts of this clonotype. The rearrangement joins TRBV6-5 to TRBJ1-5; D not resolved. V was cut by 0 bases and J by 1 base, with 13 bases left in between. The germline V gene encodes CDR1 MNHEY and CDR2 SVGAGI. The CDR3 runs 17 residues. The CDR3, as DNA: TGTGCCAGCAGTTACTCGATAGTCCCTGGCAGCAATCAGCCCCAGCATTTT. This gives the protein CASSYSIVPGSNQPQHF.

This clonotype was seen many times. The CDR3 region is CASSLGIFSYNEQFF. CDR3 coding DNA: TGTGCCAGCAGTTTGGGCATTTTCTCCTACAATGAGCAGTTCTTC. This sequence joins TRBV12-3 or TRBV12-4 and TRBJ2-1; D call uncertain. The CDR3 has 15 residues. Trimming stripped 3 bases from V and 0 bases from J, with 9 bases between.

This clonotype was seen ten or more times. The chain has TRBV12-3 or TRBV12-4 and TRBJ1-2; D gene unclear. CDR3 size: 14 residues. V was clipped by 7 bases and J by 7 bases, with 19 bases between them. For the CDR3, the DNA is TGTGCCAGCACCAAGACGCGGTTGAGTAGTGGCTACACCTTC. Translation gives CASTKTRLSSGYTF.

The chain joins TRBV25-1 to TRBJ2-1; D possibly corresponds to TRBD1 (7 bases). There are 15 residues in the CDR3. Germline loops: CDR1 MGHDK, CDR2 SYGVNS. Trimming removed 1 base from V and 7 bases from J, with 14 bases in between. Written as DNA, the CDR3 is TGTGCCAGCAGTGAATCGGGCAGGGGGGCGAATGAGCAGTTCTTC. Residues: CASSESGRGANEQFF.

This clonotype was found a few times. This sequence joins TRBV6-5 and TRBJ1-4, with unresolved D. Deletions cut 6 bases from V and 8 bases from J, with 10 bases between. The CDR3 sequence is 12 residues long. Germline V CDR1 and CDR2: MNHEY, SVGAGI. The chain's CDR3 is CASRSIGEKLFF. The CDR3 nucleotides are TGTGCCAGCAGGTCGATAGGGGAAAAACTGTTTTTT.

The table lists this clonotype with many counts. The chain employs TRBV24-1 and TRBJ2-1; 10 positions agree with TRBD1. CDR1 KGHDR and CDR2 SFDVKD come from the germline V gene. Unmatched junction bases numbered 5, after V lost 3 bases and J lost 4 bases. CDR3 size: 16 residues. CDR3 protein: CATSDQPGQGYNEQFF. CDR3 DNA sequence: TGTGCCACCAGTGATCAACCGGGACAGGGGTACAATGAGCAGTTCTTC.

The table lists this clonotype with many counts. The rearrangement uses TRBV28 and TRBJ2-3; D is unresolved. This CDR3 has 22 amino acids. V lost 2 bases and J lost 1, with 31 bases in between. Germline values: CDR1 MDHEN, CDR2 SYDVKM. CDR3 sequence: CASSLPGPHNVSALLRTDTQYF. The CDR3 region has the DNA TGTGCCAGCAGTTTACCCGGACCTCACAACGTTTCGGCCCTACTGCGCACAGATACGCAGTATTTT.

This clonotype was counted at least ten times. The chain has TRBV12-3 or TRBV12-4 and TRBJ2-3, with 10 bases fitting TRBD1. V dropped 7 bases and J dropped 3; count of bases not matched to a gene: 7. The CDR3 has 15 residues. CDR3 nucleotide sequence: TGTGCCAGCATCAAGACAGGGGGCACAACAGATACGCAGTATTTT. Translated: CASIKTGGTTDTQYF.

This clonotype has just a few counts. V gene TRBV5-4 combines with J gene TRBJ2-6; 14 bases map to TRBD2. Germline V gene data show CDR1 as SGHNT and CDR2 as YYREEE (reference sequence). This CDR3 is 22 amino acids long. Trimming cost V 5 bases and J 2 bases; bases outside gene matches: 18. CDR3 nucleotide sequence: TGTGCCAGCAGGTTGCCGACTAGCGGGAGGGCGAATTTTGCAGCTGGGGCCAACGTCCTGACTTTC. Residues: CASRLPTSGRANFAAGANVLTF. The whole variable domain, remainder taken from reference TRBV5-4 and TRBJ2-6, is ETGVTQSPTHLIKTRGQQVTLRCSSQSGHNTVSWYQQALGQGPQFIFQYYREEENGRGNFPPRFSGLQFPNYSSELNVNALELDDSALYLCASRLPTSGRANFAAGANVLTFGAGSRLTVL.

The chain has TRBV12-3 or TRBV12-4 and TRBJ2-5; unclear D gene. The CDR3 is 12 residues long. Between the trimmed V and J ends, which lost 6 bases and 2 bases, there was a span of 7 bases. Written as DNA, the CDR3 is TGTGCCAGCAGATCTGTACAAGAGACCCAGTACTTC. This encodes CASRSVQETQYF.

The V gene is TRBV20-1, the J gene TRBJ2-5; maybe TRBD2 (6 bases). Trimming took 1 base from V and 3 from J, leaving 6 bases between them. The CDR3 is made up of 12 amino acids. Germline V gene sequence: CDR1 DFQATT, CDR2 SNEGSKA (reference sequence). The CDR3 sequence: CSARVAEETQYF. The CDR3 nucleotides are TGCAGTGCTAGAGTAGCGGAAGAGACCCAGTACTTC.

This clonotype has only a few counts. This rearrangement joins TRBV6-6 to TRBJ2-6, with D perhaps given as TRBD1 or TRBD2 (6 bases each). V gave up 5 bases and J gave up 0 bases, with 26 bases separating them. The CDR3 totals 21 residues. CDR1 and CDR2 from the germline V gene are MNHNY and SVGAGI (reference sequence). The CDR3 nucleotides are TGTGCCAGCAGTCGTGTTACCCCCTCAGTCGGGGGCGTCTCTGGGGCCAACGTCCTGACTTTC. Amino acid sequence: CASSRVTPSVGGVSGANVLTF.

The chain combines TRBV7-9 with TRBJ2-1, with a weak D call TRBD2 (5 bases). V gave up 5 bases and J gave up 0 bases, with 11 bases separating them. CDR1 is SEHNR and CDR2 is FQNEAQ in the germline V gene (reference sequence). The CDR3 has 15 amino acids. CDR3 in DNA: TGTGCCAGCAGCCGGATAGCGCCCTCCTACAATGAGCAGTTCTTC. It yields the protein CASSRIAPSYNEQFF.

Only a few counts were recorded for this clonotype. This chain connects TRBV3-1 to TRBJ2-4; maybe TRBD2 (6 bases). The CDR3 totals 18 residues. V was cut by 0 bases and J by 4 bases, with 19 bases left in between. Looked up from germline, CDR1 is LGHDT and CDR2 is YNNKEL (reference sequence). CDR3 loop: CASSQEGVRSSGKNIQYF. The CDR3 DNA is TGTGCCAGCAGCCAAGAGGGGGTTAGGAGTAGCGGAAAAAACATTCAGTACTTC.

This clonotype was found a few times. The rearrangement joins TRBV7-9 to TRBJ2-2; 9 bases match TRBD2. Germline lookup yields CDR1 SEHNR and CDR2 FQNEAQ (reference sequence). J gave up 0 bases and V 11 bases, and 13 bases lay outside the gene matches. This CDR3 spans 17 amino acids. DNA of the CDR3: TGTGCCGCGGAGTGGATAGCGGGAGCACCGAACACCGGGGAGCTGTTTTTT. Its protein is CAAEWIAGAPNTGELFF.

This clonotype appeared a few times. The chain employs TRBV7-6 and TRBJ2-3; 9 nucleotides align to TRBD2. Trimming cost V 5 bases and J 4 bases; bases outside gene matches: 10. The CDR3 sequence is 16 residues long. Germline V lookup: CDR1 SGHVS, CDR2 FNYEAQ. CDR3 in amino acids: CASSPSGGRGADTQYF. CDR3 coding DNA: TGTGCCAGCAGCCCCTCGGGCGGGAGGGGTGCAGATACGCAGTATTTT.

This chain uses TRBV5-1 with TRBJ2-1; D is possibly TRBD2 (5 bases). V was shortened by 0 bases and J by 0 bases, with 10 bases between the two germline ends. Germline V lookup: CDR1 SGHRS, CDR2 YFSETQ. CDR3 length: 16 amino acids. In DNA form, the CDR3 reads TGCGCCAGCAGCTTGGCGGGGAAACCCTCCTACAATGAGCAGTTCTTC. Protein: CASSLAGKPSYNEQFF. The complete variable domain, with remaining parts taken from reference TRBV5-1 and TRBJ2-1, reads KAGVTQTPRYLIKTRGQQVTLSCSPISGHRSVSWYQQTPGQGLQFLFEYFSETQRNKGNFPGRFSGRQFSNSRSEMNVSTLELGDSALYLCASSLAGKPSYNEQFFGPGTRLTVL.

The chain recombines TRBV19 with TRBJ2-1; D may be TRBD1 (6 bases). Germline V gene sequence: CDR1 LNHDA, CDR2 SQIVND (reference sequence). The CDR3 contains 14 residues. V was clipped by 7 bases and J by 4 bases, with 14 bases between them. CDR3 amino acids: CASKPLDSYNEQFF. The CDR3 coding sequence is TGTGCCAGTAAACCGTTGGACAGTTACAATGAGCAGTTCTTC.

This clonotype was seen ten or more times. This chain links TRBV12-3 or TRBV12-4 with TRBJ2-1; TRBD2 matches at 10 bases. J was trimmed by 6 bases and V by 6 bases; bases with no gene match: 8. CDR3 length: 15 amino acids. CDR3 sequence (DNA): TGTGCCAGCAGATCAAGCGGGAGGGCCTTCAATGAGCAGTTCTTC. It codes for CASRSSGRAFNEQFF.

Many counts were recorded for this clonotype. J is TRBJ2-7 and V is TRBV2; 7 bases line up with TRBD2. The CDR3 is made up of 14 amino acids. Germline-derived CDR1 and CDR2 are SNHLY and FYNNEI. V lost 3 bases to trimming and J lost 2 bases; unmatched junction nucleotides: 4. Here the CDR3 DNA reads TGTGCCAGCAGTGAGGCAGCGGGAACCTACGAGCAGTACTTC. The encoded protein is CASSEAAGTYEQYF.

The sample holds a few counts of this clonotype. V is TRBV20-1 and J is TRBJ1-2; D is unclear. This CDR3 spans 12 amino acids. Trimming cost V 1 base and J 7 bases, with 10 bases left between them. Germline CDR1 DFQATT, CDR2 SNEGSKA (reference sequence). The DNA for the CDR3 is TGCAGTGCTAGAGTTAGGGAAGGTGGCTACACCTTC. It translates to CSARVREGGYTF.

At least ten counts were recorded for this clonotype. J is TRBJ2-1 and V is TRBV12-3 or TRBV12-4; 9 positions agree with TRBD1. CDR3 length: 16 amino acids. The J segment lost 6 bases and the V segment lost 0 bases, leaving 6 bases of the junction unmatched. CDR3 in amino acids: CASSLAPGTGFNEQFF. DNA of the CDR3: TGTGCCAGCAGTTTAGCTCCCGGGACAGGGTTCAATGAGCAGTTCTTC.